This TCR beta chain appears in the sequencing data of a study of T cell repertoires in cytomegalovirus infection. Study-wide context: Use of recently identified HLA-C-restricted and well-studied HLA-B-restricted CMV epitopes was part of the study. Public TCR beta signatures provided an indication of both CMV infection and a matching HLA type.

This clonotype has more than one count but fewer than ten. The target antigen is unknown. TCRdb reprocessed the reads via MiXCR and lists one record per CDR3 protein. The sample yields 71,000 or so distinct CDR3 sequences, roughly 20% seen once. CDR1 is MNHEY and CDR2 is SMNVEV in the germline V gene (reference sequence). After removal of 4 bases from V and 9 bases from J, the junction contained 17 bases not matched to a gene. This CDR3 contains 16 residues. Whole-study results and caveats: CMV carriers having the relevant HLA were flagged by cumulative public TCR beta family frequency. Across the ex vivo response, the dominant clonotypes were HLA-C-restricted CMV-specific TCR beta clonotypes.

The rearrangement joins TRBV27 to TRBJ2-5; 7 bases are a match to TRBD2. The receptor comes from a human donor in good health (CMV status not recorded). Some clones in this sample may be carry-over from other donors' samples. The specimen comprised CD8+ T cells from cultured PBMCs, sampled from culture after CMV antigen stimulation. For the CDR3, the DNA is TGTGCCAGCAGTTCCGACGGGGGGTCCCACCCCGGGTCCCAGTACTTC. Protein product: CASSSDGGSHPGSQYF.